This T cell receptor (beta chain) was found in a study of blood T cells in healthy people across ages. The CDR3 is 15 residues long. V lost 1 base and J lost 2, with 12 bases in between. The germline gives CDR1 DFQATT, CDR2 SNEGSKA (reference sequence). Isolation yielded PBMCs, at least 7 million per sample, in every case. Sample-barcoded 5' priming and a J-beta primer mix drove a second PCR of about 6 to 12 cycles. TCRdb re-called the 5' RACE reads through MiXCR, storing one row per CDR3 protein. The sample contains hundreds of thousands of distinct CDR3 sequences, more than 20% of which appear only once.

This receptor was taken from a man between 65 and 80 years old in good health. The rearrangement joins TRBV20-1 to TRBJ1-5; D is uncertain. The sequencing sample was made of blood. The DNA of the CDR3 is TGCAGTGCTAGAGGTCCGGGAGTGGGCAATCAGCCCCAGCATTTT. It yields the protein CSARGPGVGNQPQHF.